This TCR beta chain came from a study of blood T cell repertoires in COVID-19. Study in general: From T cells, B-cell-depleted T cells, or PBMCs came the material, which was cDNA or gDNA.

In the original processing: Reference gene primer amplification gave estimated nucleated cell counts. This table comes from immunoSEQ multiplex PCR, and its TCRdb copy is limited to in-frame clones, with some not included. V and J calls and clone size follow that table, whereas D and trimming were derived from the DNA. The data hold approximately 200,000 clones, with around nine tenths observed a single time. V shed 2 bases and J shed 2 bases, with 9 bases lying between them. This CDR3 is built from 14 residues. From germline, CDR1 is SGHNT and CDR2 YYREEE (reference sequence). The sequencing input was peripheral blood. This TCR was recovered from a man younger than 45 with acute or convalescent COVID-19. The V gene is TRBV5-4, the J gene TRBJ2-3; D is unclear. The DNA for the CDR3 is TGTGCCAGCAGCTTCCAAAGCGTCACAGATACGCAGTATTTT. It specifies CASSFQSVTDTQYF.